This record concerns one T cell receptor (beta chain) sequence. The antigen is not known. These data come from a study of cytomegalovirus exposure and HLA in healthy donors. The CDR3 is 18 amino acids. V shed 3 bases, J shed 6 bases, and the junction held 18 bases outside the gene matches. CDR1 and CDR2 from the germline V gene are MGHRA and YSYEKL. Participants comprised healthy donors of bone marrow. Findings and limits, study-wide: An assumption of roughly uniform sequencing depth across donors underlay the presence/absence analyses. In an earlier analysis, about 87% or about 30%: the productive usage of most TCR beta V segments.

PCR amplification relied on 60 Vbeta primers (plus 13 Jbeta primers). This table comes from immunoSEQ multiplex PCR, and its TCRdb copy is limited to in-frame clones, with some not included. The data hold fewer than 200,000 clones, with about 77% observed a single time. The chain combines TRBV4-1 with TRBJ1-1; 8 nucleotides align to TRBD1. What was sequenced was PBMCs. The clonotype comes from a middle-aged woman in good health and CMV-seropositive. The CDR3 sequence is CASSQLTLIRGPGAEAFF. DNA for the CDR3: TGCGCCAGCAGCCAGCTTACCCTCATCAGGGGGCCGGGCGCTGAAGCTTTCTTT.